This is a list of T cell receptor beta chains from one sample in a study of blood T cells in healthy people across ages. TCRdb re-called the 5' RACE reads with MiXCR, one entry per CDR3 protein. Of some 1.5 million distinct CDR3 sequences in the sample, approximately 42% were seen once. Sequenced material: blood. The receptors originated from a woman in her late teens or twenties in good health. The CDR3 runs from the conserved cysteine through the conserved F or W. Fields, in order: D gene, J gene, clone size, V gene, CDR3 protein, CDR3 DNA. A D gene is named only where the DNA matches it firmly. Only some rows state a clone size, as once, few, many or a class for expanded clones.

D: -
J: TRBJ2-3
size: -
V: TRBV20-1
CDR3: CSARAPATDTQYF
DNA: TGCAGTGCTAGAGCGCCGGCCACAGATACGCAGTATTTT

D: -
J: TRBJ2-7
size: -
V: TRBV12-3/TRBV12-4
CDR3: CASTLGGGLHEQYF
DNA: TGTGCCAGCACCTTAGGGGGGGGTCTCCACGAGCAGTACTTC

D: -
J: TRBJ1-2
size: many
V: TRBV18
CDR3: CASSPGQPYGYTF
DNA: TGTGCCAGCTCACCGGGGCAGCCCTATGGCTACACCTTC

D: TRBD2
J: TRBJ2-1
size: -
V: TRBV7-2
CDR3: CASSLELAGGLEQFF
DNA: TGTGCCAGCAGCTTAGAGCTAGCGGGGGGGCTTGAGCAGTTCTTC

D: -
J: TRBJ2-7
size: -
V: TRBV4-1
CDR3: CASSQVDLGFVRDYEQYF
DNA: TGCGCCAGCAGCCAAGTTGATTTAGGATTCGTACGGGACTACGAGCAGTACTTC

D: TRBD1
J: TRBJ1-2
size: once
V: TRBV2
CDR3: CACRPDRAGYTF
DNA: TGTGCCTGCAGGCCTGACAGGGCTGGCTACACCTTC

D: -
J: TRBJ2-3
size: -
V: TRBV4-1
CDR3: CASSQGLPLGTDTQYF
DNA: TGCGCCAGCAGCCAAGGCCTTCCCCTCGGCACAGATACGCAGTATTTT

D: TRBD2
J: TRBJ2-3
size: few
V: TRBV24-1
CDR3: CATSLTGLAGAADTQYF
DNA: TGTGCCACCAGTCTAACCGGACTAGCGGGTGCGGCAGATACGCAGTATTTT

D: -
J: TRBJ1-5
size: -
V: TRBV20-1
CDR3: CSAQRGRGSNQPQHF
DNA: TGCAGTGCTCAGAGGGGCAGGGGTAGCAATCAGCCCCAGCATTTT

D: TRBD1
J: TRBJ2-1
size: -
V: TRBV7-9
CDR3: CASSRDRGGDEQFF
DNA: TGTGCCAGCAGCCGGGACAGGGGTGGCGATGAGCAGTTCTTC

D: -
J: TRBJ1-2
size: -
V: TRBV9
CDR3: CASSPYRGTEGGYTF
DNA: TGTGCCAGCAGCCCCTACCGAGGGACTGAGGGAGGCTACACCTTC

D: TRBD2
J: TRBJ2-1
size: -
V: TRBV24-1
CDR3: CATSDMTSGRWNEQFF
DNA: TGTGCCACCAGTGATATGACTAGCGGGAGGTGGAATGAGCAGTTCTTC

D: -
J: TRBJ2-1
size: -
V: TRBV6-5
CDR3: CASSRWEYDEQFF
DNA: TGTGCCAGCAGCAGGTGGGAGTACGATGAGCAGTTCTTC

D: -
J: TRBJ1-4
size: -
V: TRBV20-1
CDR3: CSAYTGTTNEKLFF
DNA: TGCAGTGCTTACACAGGGACAACTAATGAAAAACTGTTTTTT

D: -
J: TRBJ2-7
size: -
V: TRBV12-3/TRBV12-4
CDR3: CASTPKPRDATTAEPYNEQYF
DNA: TGTGCCAGCACCCCCAAACCCAGGGACGCTACAACGGCCGAACCCTACAATGAGCAGTACTTC

D: TRBD2
J: TRBJ2-5
size: -
V: TRBV4-3
CDR3: CASSQARGESYNEQYF
DNA: TGCGCCAGCAGCCAAGCTCGGGGGGAGTCCTACAATGAGCAGTACTTC

D: TRBD1
J: TRBJ2-3
size: -
V: TRBV7-3
CDR3: CASSRQGGNTDTQYF
DNA: TGTGCCAGCAGCCGACAGGGGGGAAACACAGATACGCAGTATTTT

D: -
J: TRBJ2-5
size: -
V: TRBV20-1
CDR3: CSARVLLGETYNEQYF
DNA: TGCAGTGCTAGGGTCTTGTTAGGGGAAACCTACAATGAGCAGTACTTC

D: TRBD2
J: TRBJ2-5
size: -
V: TRBV4-1
CDR3: CASSQESRRAGIIQETQYF
DNA: TGCGCCAGCAGCCAAGAAAGTCGGCGAGCGGGGATAATACAAGAGACCCAGTACTTC

D: -
J: TRBJ1-2
size: -
V: TRBV20-1
CDR3: CSASGQRGGYTF
DNA: TGCAGTGCTAGTGGCCAGAGGGGTGGCTACACCTTC

D: TRBD1
J: TRBJ2-1
size: -
V: TRBV2
CDR3: CASRDGQGHYLEQFF
DNA: TGTGCCAGCAGGGACGGACAGGGGCACTACCTTGAGCAGTTCTTC

D: TRBD1
J: TRBJ2-6
size: few
V: TRBV5-1
CDR3: CASRDYRGNSGANVLTF
DNA: TGCGCCAGCAGGGACTACAGGGGGAACTCTGGGGCCAACGTCCTGACTTTC

D: -
J: TRBJ1-1
size: -
V: TRBV29-1
CDR3: CASVSTEAFF
DNA: TGCGCATCAGTAAGCACTGAAGCTTTCTTT

D: TRBD2
J: TRBJ2-3
size: -
V: TRBV4-3
CDR3: CASSQTGLADTQYF
DNA: TGCGCCAGCAGCCAAACTGGACTAGCAGATACGCAGTATTTT